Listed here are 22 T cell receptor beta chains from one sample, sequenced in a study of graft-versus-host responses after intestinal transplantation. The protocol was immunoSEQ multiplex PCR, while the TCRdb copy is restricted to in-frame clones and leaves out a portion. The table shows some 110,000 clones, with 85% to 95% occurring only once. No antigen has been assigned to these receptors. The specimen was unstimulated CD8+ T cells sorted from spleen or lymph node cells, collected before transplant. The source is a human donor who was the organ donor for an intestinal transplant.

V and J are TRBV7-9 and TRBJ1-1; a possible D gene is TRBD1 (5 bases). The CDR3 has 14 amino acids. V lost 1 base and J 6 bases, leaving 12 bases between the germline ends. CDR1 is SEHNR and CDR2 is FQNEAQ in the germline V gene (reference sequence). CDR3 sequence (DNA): TGTGCCAGCAGCTTAGTGGAGGGGAGGCCTGAAGCTTTCTTT. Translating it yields CASSLVEGRPEAFF.

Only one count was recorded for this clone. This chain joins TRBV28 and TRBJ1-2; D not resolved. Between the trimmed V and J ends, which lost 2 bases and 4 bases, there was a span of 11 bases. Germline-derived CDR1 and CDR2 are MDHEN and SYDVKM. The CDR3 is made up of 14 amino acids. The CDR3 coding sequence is TGTGCCAGCAGTTTAGGAGGACGGACCTATGGCTACACCTTC. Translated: CASSLGGRTYGYTF.

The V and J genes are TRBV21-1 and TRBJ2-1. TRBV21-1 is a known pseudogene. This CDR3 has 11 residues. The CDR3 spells CASSLRPGGFF. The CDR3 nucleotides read TGTGCCAGCAGCTTAAGACCAGGCGGGTTCTTC.

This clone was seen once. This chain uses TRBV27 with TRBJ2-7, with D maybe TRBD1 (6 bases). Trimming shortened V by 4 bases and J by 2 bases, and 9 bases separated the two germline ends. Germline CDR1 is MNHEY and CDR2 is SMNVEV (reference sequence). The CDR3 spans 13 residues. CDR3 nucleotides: TGTGCCAGCAGTTGGGACACCACCTACGAGCAGTACTTC. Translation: CASSWDTTYEQYF.

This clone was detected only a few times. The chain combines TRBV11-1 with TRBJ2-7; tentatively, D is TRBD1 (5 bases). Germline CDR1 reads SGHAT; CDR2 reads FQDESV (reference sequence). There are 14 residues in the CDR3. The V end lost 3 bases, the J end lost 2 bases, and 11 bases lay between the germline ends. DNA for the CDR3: TGTGCCAGCAGCTTCTACGACAGAGCCTACGAGCAGTACTTC. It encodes CASSFYDRAYEQYF.

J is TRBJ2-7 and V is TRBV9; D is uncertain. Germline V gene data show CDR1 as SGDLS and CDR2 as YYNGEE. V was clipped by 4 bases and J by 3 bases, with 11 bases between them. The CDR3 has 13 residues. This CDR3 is CASSSRWDYEQYF. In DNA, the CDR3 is TGTGCCAGCAGCTCCAGATGGGACTACGAGCAGTACTTC.

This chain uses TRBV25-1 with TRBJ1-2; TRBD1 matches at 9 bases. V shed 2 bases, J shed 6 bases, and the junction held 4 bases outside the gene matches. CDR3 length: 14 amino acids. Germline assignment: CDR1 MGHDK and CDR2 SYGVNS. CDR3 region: CASSEGTGYDGYTF. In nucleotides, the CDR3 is TGTGCCAGCAGTGAAGGGACAGGGTACGATGGCTACACCTTC.

The CDR3 region has the DNA TGTGCTAGTGTTAAGTACAATGAGCAGTTCTTC. It specifies CASVKYNEQFF. This chain links TRBV12-5 with TRBJ2-1, with D unresolved. V was pared by 7 bases and J by 4 bases, with 5 bases between. In germline, CDR1 is LGHNT, CDR2 FRNRAP. The CDR3 is 11 residues long. The full variable domain, completed using reference TRBV12-5 and TRBJ2-1, is DARVTQTPRHKVTEMGQEVTMRCQPILGHNTVFWYRQTMMQGLELLAYFRNRAPLDDSGMPKDRFSAEMPDATLATLKIQPSEPRDSAVYFCASVKYNEQFFGPGTRLTVL.

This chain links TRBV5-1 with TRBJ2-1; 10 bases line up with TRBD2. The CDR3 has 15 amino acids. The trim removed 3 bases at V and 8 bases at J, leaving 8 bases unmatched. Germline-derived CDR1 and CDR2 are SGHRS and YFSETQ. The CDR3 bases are TGCGCCAGCAGCTCTGTTAGCGGGAGGAGCGATGAGCAGTTCTTC. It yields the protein CASSSVSGRSDEQFF.

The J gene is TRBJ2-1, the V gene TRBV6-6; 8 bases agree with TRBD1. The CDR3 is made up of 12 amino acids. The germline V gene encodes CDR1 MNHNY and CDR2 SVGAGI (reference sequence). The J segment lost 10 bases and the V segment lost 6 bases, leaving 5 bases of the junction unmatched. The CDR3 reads CASRNRGMEQFF. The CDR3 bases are TGTGCCAGCAGGAACAGGGGGATGGAGCAGTTCTTC.

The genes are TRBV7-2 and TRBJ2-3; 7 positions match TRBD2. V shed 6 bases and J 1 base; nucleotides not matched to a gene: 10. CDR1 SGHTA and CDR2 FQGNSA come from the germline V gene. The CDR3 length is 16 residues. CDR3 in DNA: TGTGCCAGCAGTCAAGCGGGACTTTACCGCACAGATACGCAGTATTTT. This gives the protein CASSQAGLYRTDTQYF.

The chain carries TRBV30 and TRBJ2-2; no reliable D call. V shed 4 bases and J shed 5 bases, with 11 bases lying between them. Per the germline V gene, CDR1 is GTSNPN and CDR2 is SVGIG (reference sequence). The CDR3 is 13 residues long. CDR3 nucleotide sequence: TGTGCCTGGACTCTAATAGGGACCGGGGAGCTGTTTTTT. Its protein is CAWTLIGTGELFF.

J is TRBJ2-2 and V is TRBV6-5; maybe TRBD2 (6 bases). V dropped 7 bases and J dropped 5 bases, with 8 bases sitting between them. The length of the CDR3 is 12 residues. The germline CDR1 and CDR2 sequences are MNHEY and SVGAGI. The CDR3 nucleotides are TGTGCCAGCACCGGGAGAACCGGGGAGCTGTTTTTT. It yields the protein CASTGRTGELFF.

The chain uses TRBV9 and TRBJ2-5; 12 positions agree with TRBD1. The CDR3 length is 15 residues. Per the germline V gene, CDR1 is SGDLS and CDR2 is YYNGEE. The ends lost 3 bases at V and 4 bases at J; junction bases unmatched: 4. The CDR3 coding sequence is TGTGCCAGCAGCGCCGGGACAGGGGGCGGAGAGACCCAGTACTTC. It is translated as CASSAGTGGGETQYF.

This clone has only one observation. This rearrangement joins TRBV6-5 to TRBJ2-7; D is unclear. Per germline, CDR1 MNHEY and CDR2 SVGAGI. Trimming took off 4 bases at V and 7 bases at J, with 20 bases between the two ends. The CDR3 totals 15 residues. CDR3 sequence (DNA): TGTGCCAGCAGTTCTACTATCTCGAATTACGGGGAGCAGTACTTC. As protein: CASSSTISNYGEQYF.

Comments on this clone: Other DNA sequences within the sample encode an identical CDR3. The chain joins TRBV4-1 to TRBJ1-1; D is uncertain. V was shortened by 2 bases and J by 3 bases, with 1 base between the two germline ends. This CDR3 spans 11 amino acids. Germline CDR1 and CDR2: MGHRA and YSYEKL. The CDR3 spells CASSQYTEAFF. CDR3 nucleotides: TGCGCCAGCAGCCAATACACTGAAGCTTTCTTT.

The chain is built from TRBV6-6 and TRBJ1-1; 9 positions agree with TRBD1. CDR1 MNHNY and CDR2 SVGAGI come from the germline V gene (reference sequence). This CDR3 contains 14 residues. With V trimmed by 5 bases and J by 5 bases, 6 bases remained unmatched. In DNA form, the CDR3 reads TGTGCCAGCAGTCGGGACAGGGCGAAGACTGAAGCTTTCTTT. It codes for CASSRDRAKTEAFF.

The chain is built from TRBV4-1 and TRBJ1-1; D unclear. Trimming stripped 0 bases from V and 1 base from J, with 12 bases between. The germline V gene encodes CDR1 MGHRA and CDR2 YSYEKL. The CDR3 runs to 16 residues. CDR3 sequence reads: CASSQDAVPTNTEAFF. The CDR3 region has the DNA TGCGCCAGCAGCCAAGATGCAGTCCCTACGAACACTGAAGCTTTCTTT.

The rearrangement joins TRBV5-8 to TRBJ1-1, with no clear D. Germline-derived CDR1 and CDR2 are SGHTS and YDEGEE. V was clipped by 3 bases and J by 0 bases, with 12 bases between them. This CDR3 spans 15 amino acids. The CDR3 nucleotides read TGTGCCAGCAGCTCATTGGTGGGATTGAACACTGAAGCTTTCTTT. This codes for CASSSLVGLNTEAFF.

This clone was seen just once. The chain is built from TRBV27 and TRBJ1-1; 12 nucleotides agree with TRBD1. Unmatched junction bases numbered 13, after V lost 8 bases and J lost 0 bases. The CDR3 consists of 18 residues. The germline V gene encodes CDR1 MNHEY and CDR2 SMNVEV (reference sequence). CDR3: CASRDRGPPDFMNTEAFF. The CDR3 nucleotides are TGTGCCAGCCGGGACAGGGGGCCTCCGGACTTTATGAACACTGAAGCTTTCTTT.

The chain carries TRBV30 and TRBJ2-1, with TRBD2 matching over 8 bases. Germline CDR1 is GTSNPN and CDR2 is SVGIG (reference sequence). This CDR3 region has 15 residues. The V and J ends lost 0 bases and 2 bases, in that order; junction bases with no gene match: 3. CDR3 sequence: CAWSVLAGPYNEQFF. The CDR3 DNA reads TGTGCCTGGAGTGTATTAGCGGGACCCTACAATGAGCAGTTCTTC.

In DNA form, the CDR3 reads TGCGCCAGCAGCCAACCGGGTAATGAGCAGTTCTTC. Translation: CASSQPGNEQFF. V and J are TRBV4-1 and TRBJ2-1; D not resolved. The CDR3 totals 12 residues. CDR1 is MGHRA and CDR2 is YSYEKL in the germline V gene. V lost 2 bases to trimming and J lost 7 bases, with 6 bases between them.